A single sample gave rise to the 9 T cell receptor beta chains below, sequenced in a study of a mutant IDH1 vaccine in newly diagnosed glioma. Described time point: week 11, during vaccination. It was 300 ug of mutant IDH1 20-mer peptide that made up each vaccine dose, given with topical imiquimod. The repertoire was sequenced with immunoSEQ multiplex PCR; TCRdb's copy has only in-frame clones and lacks some. The table lists roughly 120,000 clones, roughly 90% of them singletons. These receptors lack a known antigen. The sequenced sample was PBMCs, obtained from a glioma patient whose treatment included an IDH1 peptide vaccine. The receptor set was obtained from a woman aged 50 to 60 with glioma.

The chain links TRBV5-1 to TRBJ2-1; D may be TRBD2 (5 bases). The germline V gene has CDR1 SGHRS and CDR2 YFSETQ. CDR3 length: 13 amino acids. V was clipped by 0 bases and J by 8 bases, with 9 bases between them. The CDR3: CASSLAGVHEQFF. CDR3 in DNA: TGCGCCAGCAGCTTGGCCGGGGTCCATGAGCAGTTCTTC.

The rearrangement uses TRBV19 and TRBJ1-5; no firm D call. V dropped 4 bases and J dropped 4 bases, with 8 bases sitting between them. This CDR3 contains 13 residues. CDR1 and CDR2 from the germline V gene are LNHDA and SQIVND (reference sequence). The CDR3 loop reads CASSSQSNQPQHF. CDR3 DNA sequence: TGTGCCAGTAGTAGCCAGAGTAATCAGCCCCAGCATTTT.

The chain uses TRBV2 and TRBJ2-7; D gene uncertain. Germline-derived CDR1 and CDR2 are SNHLY and FYNNEI. V gave up 1 base and J gave up 3 bases, with 10 bases separating them. This CDR3 spans 14 amino acids. The CDR3 spells CASSEGTLGYEQYF. The DNA for the CDR3 is TGTGCCAGCAGTGAAGGGACCCTCGGCTACGAGCAGTACTTC.

J is TRBJ2-2 and V is TRBV12-5; a weak D match, TRBD1 (7 bases). This CDR3 comprises 16 residues. V was cut by 2 bases and J by 7 bases, with 17 bases left in between. Germline CDR1 LGHNT, CDR2 FRNRAP. In DNA, the CDR3 is TGTGCTAGTGGTTTGTTCTTGACAGGGAGGAGCGGGGAGCTGTTTTTT. This sequence encodes CASGLFLTGRSGELFF. Drawing the rest from reference TRBV12-5 and TRBJ2-2, the complete variable domain is DARVTQTPRHKVTEMGQEVTMRCQPILGHNTVFWYRQTMMQGLELLAYFRNRAPLDDSGMPKDRFSAEMPDATLATLKIQPSEPRDSAVYFCASGLFLTGRSGELFFGEGSRLTVL.

The chain recombines TRBV18 with TRBJ1-5; 8 nucleotides line up with TRBD1. The junction had 9 bases not matched to a gene; V was cut back by 4 bases and J by 7 bases. CDR3 length: 15 residues. The germline V gene has CDR1 KGHSH and CDR2 LQKENI. The CDR3 spells CASSRSDRVGQPQHF. In DNA form, the CDR3 reads TGTGCCAGCTCACGATCGGACAGGGTTGGACAGCCCCAGCATTTT.

This sequence joins TRBV19 and TRBJ1-1; weak D call: TRBD1 (5 bases). The germline V gene encodes CDR1 LNHDA and CDR2 SQIVND (reference sequence). The CDR3 totals 14 residues. V shed 4 bases and J shed 0 bases, with 9 bases lying between them. The CDR3 DNA is TGTGCCAGTAGTACCACGACAGTGAACACTGAAGCTTTCTTT. Translated: CASSTTTVNTEAFF.

V and J are TRBV19 and TRBJ2-5; 9 nucleotides agree with TRBD2. The CDR3 is 16 residues long. Per the germline V gene, CDR1 is LNHDA and CDR2 is SQIVND (reference sequence). The J segment lost 5 bases and the V segment lost 6 bases, leaving 13 bases of the junction unmatched. CDR3 region: CASRNLLAGAGETQYF. Here the CDR3 DNA reads TGTGCCAGTAGGAACCTATTAGCGGGAGCGGGTGAGACCCAGTACTTC. Looking up the rest from reference TRBV19 and TRBJ2-5 gives the full variable domain: DGGITQSPKYLFRKEGQNVTLSCEQNLNHDAMYWYRQDPGQGLRLIYYSQIVNDFQKGDIAEGYSVSREKKESFPLTVTSAQKNPTAFYLCASRNLLAGAGETQYFGPGTRLLVL.

The table lists this clone with a count of one. The V gene is TRBV5-1, the J gene TRBJ2-5, with TRBD1 identical over 8 bases. This CDR3 is 16 amino acids long. Per germline, CDR1 SGHRS and CDR2 YFSETQ. Trimming cost V 3 bases and J 1 base; bases outside gene matches: 8. CDR3 sequence (DNA): TGCGCCAGCAGCTCCAGGGGGCGCACGGGCCAAGAGACCCAGTACTTC. Protein: CASSSRGRTGQETQYF. The full variable domain, with the rest looked up from reference TRBV5-1 and TRBJ2-5, is KAGVTQTPRYLIKTRGQQVTLSCSPISGHRSVSWYQQTPGQGLQFLFEYFSETQRNKGNFPGRFSGRQFSNSRSEMNVSTLELGDSALYLCASSSRGRTGQETQYFGPGTRLLVL.

This chain connects TRBV28 to TRBJ1-2; a possible D gene is TRBD1 (6 bases). Trimming pared 2 bases from V and 8 bases from J, leaving 15 bases between. CDR1 is MDHEN and CDR2 is SYDVKM in the germline V gene. The CDR3 runs 14 residues. CDR3 sequence: CASSLPAQGLGYTF. The CDR3 bases are TGTGCCAGCAGTTTACCCGCGCAGGGGTTGGGCTACACCTTC.